This TCR beta chain stems from a study of cytotoxic CD8 clonotypes in ibrutinib-treated CLL. Frozen-stored PBMCs produced about 2 micrograms of genomic DNA for TCR beta libraries. TCRdb's copy holds only in-frame clones and misses some; the assay was immunoSEQ multiplex PCR. This sample has hundreds of thousands of clones, with just under 80% found just once. The sample consisted of PBMCs, taken before ibrutinib treatment. The receptor was isolated from a human donor with chronic lymphocytic leukemia.

CDR3 sequence reads: CASSFASQETQYF. CDR3 DNA sequence: TGTGCCAGCAGCTTCGCGAGCCAAGAGACCCAGTACTTC. The chain carries TRBV11-2 and TRBJ2-5, with no clear D. V was clipped by 3 bases and J by 1 base, with 6 bases between them. This CDR3 spans 13 amino acids. Germline V gene lookup returns CDR1 SGHAT and CDR2 FQNNGV.